One sample yielded the 3 T cell receptor beta chains listed below, sequenced in a study of breast tumors, draining lymph nodes, adjacent tissues. TCRdb fed the multiplex PCR reads into MiXCR, producing one record per CDR3 protein. The sample records under 150,000 distinct CDR3 sequences, less than 25% being singletons. Breast cancer patients provided tissue from their axillary draining lymph nodes. Material: axillary lymph node tissue. The receptors here all came from a female donor with breast cancer. Some clones in this sample may be carry-over from other donors' samples.

The sample holds many counts of this clonotype. The rearrangement uses TRBV5-1 and TRBJ2-1, with D perhaps TRBD2 (6 bases). Germline values: CDR1 SGHRS, CDR2 YFSETQ. CDR3 length equals 15 residues. Trimming removed 2 bases at V and 8 bases at J, with 17 bases between. CDR3 loop: CASSFRDFIRDEQFF. CDR3 sequence (DNA): TGCGCCAGCAGCTTTCGGGACTTTATCAGGGATGAGCAGTTCTTC.

Worth noting for this clonotype: A single base separates this from a much larger clone, so it may be a read error. This rearrangement joins TRBV5-4 to TRBJ2-3; D unresolved. The germline V and J ends were trimmed by 6 bases and 3 bases, with 11 bases remaining between them. CDR3 length: 13 residues. Germline CDR1 SGHNT, CDR2 YYREEE (reference sequence). The CDR3 region has the DNA TGTGCCAGCACCCCCCCTAATACAGATACGCAGTATTTT. Translated: CASTPPNTDTQYF.

Ten or more counts support this clonotype. The genes are TRBV11-1 and TRBJ2-3; no clear D gene. The V gene's germline CDR1 is SGHAT and CDR2 FQDESV (reference sequence). V gave up 4 bases and J gave up 5 bases, with 4 bases separating them. The CDR3 length is 11 residues. This CDR3 reads CASSSRDTQYF. The CDR3 region has the DNA TGTGCCAGCAGCTCTAGAGATACGCAGTATTTT.